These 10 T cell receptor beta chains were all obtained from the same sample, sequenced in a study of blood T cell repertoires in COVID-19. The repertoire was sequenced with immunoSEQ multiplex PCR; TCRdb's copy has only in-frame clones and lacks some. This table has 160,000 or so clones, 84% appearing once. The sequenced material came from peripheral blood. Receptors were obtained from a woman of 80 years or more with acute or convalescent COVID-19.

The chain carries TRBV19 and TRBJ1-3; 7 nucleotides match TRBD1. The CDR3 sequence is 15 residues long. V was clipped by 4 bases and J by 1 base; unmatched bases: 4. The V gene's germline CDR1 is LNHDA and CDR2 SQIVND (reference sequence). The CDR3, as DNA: TGTGCCAGTAGTAGAACAGGGGATTCTGGAAACACCATATATTTT. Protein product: CASSRTGDSGNTIYF.

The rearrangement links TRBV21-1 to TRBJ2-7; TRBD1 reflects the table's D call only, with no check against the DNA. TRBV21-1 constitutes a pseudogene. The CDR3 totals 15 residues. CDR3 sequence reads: CASSKFRAVSYEQYF. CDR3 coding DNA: TGTGCCAGCAGCAAATTCAGGGCGGTCTCCTACGAGCAGTACTTC.

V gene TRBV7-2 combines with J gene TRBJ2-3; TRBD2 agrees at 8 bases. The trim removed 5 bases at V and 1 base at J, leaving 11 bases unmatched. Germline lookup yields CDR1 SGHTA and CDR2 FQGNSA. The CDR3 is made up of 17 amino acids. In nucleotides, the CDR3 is TGTGCCAGCAGCCCTCCGGGGGGGGCGGGTGGCACAGATACGCAGTATTTT. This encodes CASSPPGGAGGTDTQYF.

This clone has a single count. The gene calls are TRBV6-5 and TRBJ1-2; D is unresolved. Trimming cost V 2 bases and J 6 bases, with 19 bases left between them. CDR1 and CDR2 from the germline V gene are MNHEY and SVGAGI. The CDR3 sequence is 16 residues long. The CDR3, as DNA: TGTGCCAGCAGTTACAGGTCCGTCTCCATGAGGGATGGCTACACCTTC. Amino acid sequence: CASSYRSVSMRDGYTF.

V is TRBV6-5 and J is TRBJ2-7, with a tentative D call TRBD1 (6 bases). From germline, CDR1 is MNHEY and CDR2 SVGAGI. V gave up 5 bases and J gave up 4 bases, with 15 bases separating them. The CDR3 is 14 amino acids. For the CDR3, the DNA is TGTGCCAGCAGTATACACGGACAGTCGTACGAGCAGTACTTC. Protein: CASSIHGQSYEQYF.

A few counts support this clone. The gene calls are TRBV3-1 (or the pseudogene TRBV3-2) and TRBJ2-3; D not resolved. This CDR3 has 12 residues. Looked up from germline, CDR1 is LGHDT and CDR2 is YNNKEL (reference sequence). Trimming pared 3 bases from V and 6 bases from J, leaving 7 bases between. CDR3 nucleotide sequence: TGTGCCAGCAGCCACCTCCTGGATACGCAGTATTTT. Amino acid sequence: CASSHLLDTQYF.

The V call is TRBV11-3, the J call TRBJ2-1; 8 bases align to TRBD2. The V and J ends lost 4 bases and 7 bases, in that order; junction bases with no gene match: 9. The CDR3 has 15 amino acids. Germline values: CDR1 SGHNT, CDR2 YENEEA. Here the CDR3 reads CASSSSGGTRNEQFF. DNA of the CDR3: TGTGCCAGCAGCTCAAGCGGGGGTACTCGGAATGAGCAGTTCTTC.

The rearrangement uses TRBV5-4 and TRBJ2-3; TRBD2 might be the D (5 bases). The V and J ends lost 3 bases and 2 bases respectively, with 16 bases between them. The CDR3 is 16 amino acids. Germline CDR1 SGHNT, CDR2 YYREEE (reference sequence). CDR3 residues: CASSSIFQRHTDTQYF. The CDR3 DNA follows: TGTGCCAGCAGCTCCATCTTTCAGCGGCACACAGATACGCAGTATTTT.

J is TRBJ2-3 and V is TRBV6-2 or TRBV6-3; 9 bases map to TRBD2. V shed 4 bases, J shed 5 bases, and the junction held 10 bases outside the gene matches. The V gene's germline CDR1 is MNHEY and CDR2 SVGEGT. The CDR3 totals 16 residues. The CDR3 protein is CASSSRGGAGGDTQYF. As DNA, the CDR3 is TGTGCCAGCAGTTCCCGCGGGGGGGCCGGTGGAGATACGCAGTATTTT.

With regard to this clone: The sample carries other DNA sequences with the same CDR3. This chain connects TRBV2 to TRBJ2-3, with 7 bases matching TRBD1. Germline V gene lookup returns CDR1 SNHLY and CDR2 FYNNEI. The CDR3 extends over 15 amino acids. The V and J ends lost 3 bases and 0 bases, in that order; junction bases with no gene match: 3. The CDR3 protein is CASSEGTASTDTQYF. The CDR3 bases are TGTGCCAGCAGTGAGGGGACAGCTAGCACAGATACGCAGTATTTT.